This T cell receptor beta chain came from a study of T cell responses to AZD1222 COVID-19 vaccine (dated by TCRdb to 2020 to 2023). For the study in its entirety: A total of around 240 trial participants underwent TCR sequencing, of whom nearly 210 had received two doses of AZD1222 and around 26 had received two doses of the MenACWY control vaccine. Trial participants were enrolled into age subgroups of 18-55, 56-69 and 70-plus years, which contained 148, 28 and 57 TCR-sequenced participants, respectively. The research as a whole found: No day 14 peak-response samples were available, so repertoires were characterized only after the peak T cell response. The 56-69-year group was small, and its depth increase did not reach significance, likely because of low power. Nearly half of unique spike-specific TCRs reportedly recognized epitopes outside regions mutated in the B.1.351 and B.1.1.7 variants. CD4 TCRs associated with the vaccine covered the entire spike protein, and the dominant responses were in regions 160-218 and 743-854. Most participants were white British and females outnumbered males, and the authors suggested that clonal diversity may have been underestimated. Only five to seven AZD1222 recipients were SARS-CoV-2 seropositive at baseline, limiting conclusions about previously exposed vaccinees. Spike-specific TCR breadth and depth rose significantly after two AZD1222 doses compared with day 0 and with MenACWY recipients.

In light of the paper, this sample's time point label describes: about 28 days (+/-7) after the second vaccine dose. AZD1222 recipients whose second dose came at about 4 weeks and those whose second dose came at about 12 weeks were combined into one group, since spike-specific TCR depth and breadth did not differ between the two schedules. The vaccinee samples were drawn from two UK trials, COV001 and COV002, one of which was a single-blind randomized controlled phase 2/3 trial testing AZD1222 (ChAdOx1 nCoV-19) in healthy adults. Trial participant PBMC samples were collected at day 0 and day 28 after the second dose for TCRbeta chain sequencing. CDR1 SGHRS and CDR2 YFSETQ were looked up in the germline V gene. Inclusive of the bounding cysteine and phenylalanine, the CDR3 is 15 residues long. The sequence is cut down to CDR3 DNA, 45 bases in frame from base 1. A distance of 14 bases separates the germline ends of V and J, which lose 0 bases and 5 bases respectively.

Details on this clone: It has no known antigen specificity. No qualities accompany the bases; no much larger clone lies one base away.

The CDR3 regions of human TCRbeta chains were analyzed by immunosequencing. The study's processing was this. TCRs in the repertoires were compared against a reference library of SARS-CoV-2-specific TCRs that had been generated with the MIRA antigen-specificity platform. Breadth was defined as the fraction of unique TCRs that were SARS-CoV-2-associated. Depth was defined as the fraction of total T cells that were SARS-CoV-2-associated. Using the MIRA data, each spike-specific TCR was assigned both to the spike region to which the TCR was reactive and to a CD4 or CD8 class. Log10-transformed breadth and depth values were compared by one-way ANOVA with Sidak's multiple comparisons tests. TCRdb provides this immuneACCESS table in a form limited to in-frame rearrangements. Some clones are lacking; in checked studies, under half of them reflect an unresolved V gene, and why the rest are absent is not known. D and trimming were read from the DNA, whereas the V and J calls and clone size are those reported in that table. In all, the sample holds some 130,000 clones, and roughly nine tenths of those were seen once. The ten largest clones take up roughly 8.9% of the sample.

The origin of this receptor is an adult who received the AZD1222 COVID-19 vaccine. The chain couples TRBV5-1 to TRBJ1-1; the D gene is unclear. Sequencing was performed on peripheral blood, taken 28 days after the second AZD1222 dose. This receptor carries the CDR3 CASSLGVSTGTEAFF. The bases are TGCGCCAGCAGCTTGGGGGTTAGTACGGGGACTGAAGCTTTCTTT.